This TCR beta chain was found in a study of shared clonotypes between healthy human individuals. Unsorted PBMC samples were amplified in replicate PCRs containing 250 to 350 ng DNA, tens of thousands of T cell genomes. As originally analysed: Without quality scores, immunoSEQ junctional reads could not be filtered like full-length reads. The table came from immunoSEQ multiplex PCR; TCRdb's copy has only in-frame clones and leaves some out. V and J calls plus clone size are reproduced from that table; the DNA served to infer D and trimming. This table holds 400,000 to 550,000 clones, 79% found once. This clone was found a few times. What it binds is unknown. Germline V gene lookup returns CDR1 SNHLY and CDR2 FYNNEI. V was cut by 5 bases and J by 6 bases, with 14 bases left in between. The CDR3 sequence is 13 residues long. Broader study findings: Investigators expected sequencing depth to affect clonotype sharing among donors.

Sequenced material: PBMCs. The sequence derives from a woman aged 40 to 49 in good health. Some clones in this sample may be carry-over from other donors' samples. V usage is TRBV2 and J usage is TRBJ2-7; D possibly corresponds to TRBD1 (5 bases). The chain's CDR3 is CASSRQPGIEQYF. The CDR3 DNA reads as TGTGCCAGCAGTCGACAACCAGGGATCGAGCAGTACTTC.